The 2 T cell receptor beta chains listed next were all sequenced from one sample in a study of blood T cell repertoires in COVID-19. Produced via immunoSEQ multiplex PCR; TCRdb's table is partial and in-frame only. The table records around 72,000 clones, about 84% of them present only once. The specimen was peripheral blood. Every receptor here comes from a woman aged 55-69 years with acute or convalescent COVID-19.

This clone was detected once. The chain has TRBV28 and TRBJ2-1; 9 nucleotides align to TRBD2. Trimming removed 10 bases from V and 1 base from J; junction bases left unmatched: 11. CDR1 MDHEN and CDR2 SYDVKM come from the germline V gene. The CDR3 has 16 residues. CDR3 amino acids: CATRGGAGGSYNEQFF. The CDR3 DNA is TGTGCCACACGAGGAGGAGCGGGGGGATCCTACAATGAGCAGTTCTTC.

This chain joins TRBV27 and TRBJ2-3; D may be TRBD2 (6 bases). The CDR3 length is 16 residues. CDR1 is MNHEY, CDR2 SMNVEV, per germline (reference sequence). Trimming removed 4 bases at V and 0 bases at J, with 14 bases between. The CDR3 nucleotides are TGTGCCAGCAGTTGGTTCCGGGGGACGAGCACAGATACGCAGTATTTT. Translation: CASSWFRGTSTDTQYF.